This T cell receptor beta chain stems from a study of beta chain features in type 1 diabetes. Study-level results: When Type 1 diabetes patients were examined, their TCRB CDR3s proved moderately but significantly shorter in all four CD4+ subsets.

About this clone itself: Its antigen is still unknown.

The study reverse transcribed the entire isolated RNA, so it sequenced expressed TCRB transcripts. Clones were sequenced by immunoSEQ multiplex PCR, and TCRdb holds only the in-frame ones, with some missing. Of some 160,000 clones in the sample, around 9.7% were seen once. The CDR3 extends over 15 amino acids. Germline lookup yields CDR1 GTSNPN and CDR2 SVGIG (reference sequence). With 2 bases clipped from V and 4 bases from J, the junction kept 8 bases outside the gene matches. The gene calls are TRBV30 and TRBJ2-5, with TRBD2 matching over 9 bases. Material for sequencing was central memory CD4+ T cells from blood. This sequence was found in a young woman with type 1 diabetes. Here the CDR3 reads CAWSPGLAKRETQYF. CDR3 DNA sequence: TGTGCCTGGAGTCCCGGACTAGCGAAGAGAGAGACCCAGTACTTC.